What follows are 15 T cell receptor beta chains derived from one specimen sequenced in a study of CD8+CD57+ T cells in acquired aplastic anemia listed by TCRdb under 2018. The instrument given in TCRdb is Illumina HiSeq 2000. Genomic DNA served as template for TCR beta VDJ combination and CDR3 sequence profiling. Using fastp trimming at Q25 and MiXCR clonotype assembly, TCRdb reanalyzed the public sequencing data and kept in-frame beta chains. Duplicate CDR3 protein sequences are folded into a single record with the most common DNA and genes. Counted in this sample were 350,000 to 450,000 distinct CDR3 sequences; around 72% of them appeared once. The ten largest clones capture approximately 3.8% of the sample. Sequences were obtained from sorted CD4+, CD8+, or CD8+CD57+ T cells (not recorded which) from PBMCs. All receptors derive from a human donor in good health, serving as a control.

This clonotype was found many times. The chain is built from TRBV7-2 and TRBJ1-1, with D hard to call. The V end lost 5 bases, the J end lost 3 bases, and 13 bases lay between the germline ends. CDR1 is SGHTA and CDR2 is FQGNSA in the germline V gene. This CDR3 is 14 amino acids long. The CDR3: CASSPSAGDTEAFF. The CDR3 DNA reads TGTGCCAGCAGCCCCAGCGCCGGGGACACTGAAGCTTTCTTT.

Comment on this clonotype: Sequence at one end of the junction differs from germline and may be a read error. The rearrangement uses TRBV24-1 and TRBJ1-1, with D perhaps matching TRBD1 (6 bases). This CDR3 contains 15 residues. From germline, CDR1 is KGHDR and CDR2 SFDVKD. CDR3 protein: CASSFSGAGTTEAFF. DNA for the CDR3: TGTGCCAGCAGTTTTTCGGGGGCAGGGACCACTGAAGCTTTCTTT.

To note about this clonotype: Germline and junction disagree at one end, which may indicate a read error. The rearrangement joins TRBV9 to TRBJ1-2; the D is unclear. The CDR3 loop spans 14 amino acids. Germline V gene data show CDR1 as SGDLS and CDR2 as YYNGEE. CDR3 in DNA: TGTGCCAGCAGCGCCCACTGGAAACTGAGCTACGAGCCCTTC. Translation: CASSAHWKLSYEPF.

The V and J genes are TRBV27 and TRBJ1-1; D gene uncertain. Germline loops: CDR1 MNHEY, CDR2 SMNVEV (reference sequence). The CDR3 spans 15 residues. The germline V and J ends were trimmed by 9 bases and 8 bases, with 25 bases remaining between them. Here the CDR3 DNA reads TGTGCCAGTAAGTCCTTAGAAGGTGCTCGTGCCGAAGCTTTCTTT. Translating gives CASKSLEGARAEAFF.

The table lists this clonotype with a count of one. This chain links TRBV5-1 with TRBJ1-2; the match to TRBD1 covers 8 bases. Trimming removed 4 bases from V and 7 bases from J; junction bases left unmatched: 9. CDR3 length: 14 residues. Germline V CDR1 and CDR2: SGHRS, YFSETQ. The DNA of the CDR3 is TGCGCCAGCAGCCATGAAGGACAGGGTTTTGGCTACACCTTC. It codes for CASSHEGQGFGYTF. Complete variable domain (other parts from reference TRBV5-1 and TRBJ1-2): KAGVTQTPRYLIKTRGQQVTLSCSPISGHRSVSWYQQTPGQGLQFLFEYFSETQRNKGNFPGRFSGRQFSNSRSEMNVSTLELGDSALYLCASSHEGQGFGYTFGSGTRLTVV.

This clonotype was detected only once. CDR3 residues: CASSGGRGGPTYEQYF. Here the CDR3 DNA reads TGTGCCAGCAGCGGGGGGCGCGGGGGGCCGACCTACGAGCAGTACTTC. The chain links TRBV5-4 to TRBJ2-7, with TRBD2 identical over 8 bases. Losses at the gene ends were 4 bases for V and 2 bases for J; bases not matched to a gene: 11. Per germline, CDR1 SGHNT and CDR2 YYREEE (reference sequence). There are 16 residues in the CDR3.

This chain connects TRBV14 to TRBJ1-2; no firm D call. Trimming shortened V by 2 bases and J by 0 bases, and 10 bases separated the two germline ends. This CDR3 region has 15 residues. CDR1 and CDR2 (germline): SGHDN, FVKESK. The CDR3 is CASSQSQAPNYGYTF. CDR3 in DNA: TGTGCCAGCAGCCAAAGTCAGGCCCCTAACTATGGCTACACCTTC. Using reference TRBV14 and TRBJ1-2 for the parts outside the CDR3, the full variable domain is EAGVTQFPSHSVIEKGQTVTLRCDPISGHDNLYWYRRVMGKEIKFLLHFVKESKQDESGMPNNRFLAERTGGTYSTLKVQPAELEDSGVYFCASSQSQAPNYGYTFGSGTRLTVV.

The CDR3 coding sequence is TGTGCCAGCAGCAGTGGGGGGGGTCTGCAGGGCACTGAAGCTTTCTTT. The encoded protein is CASSSGGGLQGTEAFF. This chain uses TRBV7-3 with TRBJ1-1; D may be TRBD1 (5 bases). Trimming cost V 5 bases and J 4 bases, with 20 bases left between them. CDR1 and CDR2 from the germline V gene are SGHTA and FQGTGA. The CDR3 loop spans 16 amino acids.

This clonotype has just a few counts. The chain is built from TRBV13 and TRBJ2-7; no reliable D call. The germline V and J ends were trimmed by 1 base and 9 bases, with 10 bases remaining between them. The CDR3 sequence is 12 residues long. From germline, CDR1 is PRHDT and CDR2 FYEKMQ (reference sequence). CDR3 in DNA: TGTGCCAGCAGCTTAGAGTCTGAGCGGCAGTACTTC. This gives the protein CASSLESERQYF.

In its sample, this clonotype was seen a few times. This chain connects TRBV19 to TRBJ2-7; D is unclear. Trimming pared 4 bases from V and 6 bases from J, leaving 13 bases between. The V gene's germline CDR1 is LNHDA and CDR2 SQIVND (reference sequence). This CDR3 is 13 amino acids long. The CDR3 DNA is TGTGCCAGTAGTACAACAGAATTTGGCGAGCAGTACTTC. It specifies CASSTTEFGEQYF.

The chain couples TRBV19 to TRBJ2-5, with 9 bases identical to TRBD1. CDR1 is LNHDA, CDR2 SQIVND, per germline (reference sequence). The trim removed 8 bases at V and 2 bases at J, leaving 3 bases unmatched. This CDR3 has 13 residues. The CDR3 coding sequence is TGTGCCAGTGCCGGGACAGGGCAAGAGACCCAGTACTTC. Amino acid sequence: CASAGTGQETQYF.

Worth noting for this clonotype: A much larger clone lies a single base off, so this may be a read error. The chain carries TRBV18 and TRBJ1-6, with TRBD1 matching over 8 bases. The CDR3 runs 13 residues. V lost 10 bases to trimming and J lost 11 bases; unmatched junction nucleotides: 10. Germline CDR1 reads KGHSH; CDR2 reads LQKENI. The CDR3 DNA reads TGTGCCACATCAGGGGGCTCGGATCCACCCCTCCACTTT. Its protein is CATSGGSDPPLHF.

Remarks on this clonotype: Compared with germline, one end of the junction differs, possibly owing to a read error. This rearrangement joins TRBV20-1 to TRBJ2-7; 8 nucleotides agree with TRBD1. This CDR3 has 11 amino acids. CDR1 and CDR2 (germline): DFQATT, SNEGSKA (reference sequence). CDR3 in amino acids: CGARGRDEQYF. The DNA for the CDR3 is TGCGGTGCCAGGGGGCGCGATGAGCAGTACTTC.

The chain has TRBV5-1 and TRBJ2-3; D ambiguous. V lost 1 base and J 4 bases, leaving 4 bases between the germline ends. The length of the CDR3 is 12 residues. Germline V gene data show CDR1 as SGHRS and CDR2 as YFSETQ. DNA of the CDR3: TGCGCCAGCAGCTTGTGGGCAGATACGCAGTATTTT. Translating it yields CASSLWADTQYF.

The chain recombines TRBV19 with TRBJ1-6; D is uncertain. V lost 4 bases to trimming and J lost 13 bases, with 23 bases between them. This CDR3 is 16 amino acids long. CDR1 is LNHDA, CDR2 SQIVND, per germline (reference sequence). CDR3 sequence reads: CASSRRRYSCYTPLHF. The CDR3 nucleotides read TGTGCCAGTAGTAGAAGACGTTACTCCTGCTACACCCCCCTCCACTTT.